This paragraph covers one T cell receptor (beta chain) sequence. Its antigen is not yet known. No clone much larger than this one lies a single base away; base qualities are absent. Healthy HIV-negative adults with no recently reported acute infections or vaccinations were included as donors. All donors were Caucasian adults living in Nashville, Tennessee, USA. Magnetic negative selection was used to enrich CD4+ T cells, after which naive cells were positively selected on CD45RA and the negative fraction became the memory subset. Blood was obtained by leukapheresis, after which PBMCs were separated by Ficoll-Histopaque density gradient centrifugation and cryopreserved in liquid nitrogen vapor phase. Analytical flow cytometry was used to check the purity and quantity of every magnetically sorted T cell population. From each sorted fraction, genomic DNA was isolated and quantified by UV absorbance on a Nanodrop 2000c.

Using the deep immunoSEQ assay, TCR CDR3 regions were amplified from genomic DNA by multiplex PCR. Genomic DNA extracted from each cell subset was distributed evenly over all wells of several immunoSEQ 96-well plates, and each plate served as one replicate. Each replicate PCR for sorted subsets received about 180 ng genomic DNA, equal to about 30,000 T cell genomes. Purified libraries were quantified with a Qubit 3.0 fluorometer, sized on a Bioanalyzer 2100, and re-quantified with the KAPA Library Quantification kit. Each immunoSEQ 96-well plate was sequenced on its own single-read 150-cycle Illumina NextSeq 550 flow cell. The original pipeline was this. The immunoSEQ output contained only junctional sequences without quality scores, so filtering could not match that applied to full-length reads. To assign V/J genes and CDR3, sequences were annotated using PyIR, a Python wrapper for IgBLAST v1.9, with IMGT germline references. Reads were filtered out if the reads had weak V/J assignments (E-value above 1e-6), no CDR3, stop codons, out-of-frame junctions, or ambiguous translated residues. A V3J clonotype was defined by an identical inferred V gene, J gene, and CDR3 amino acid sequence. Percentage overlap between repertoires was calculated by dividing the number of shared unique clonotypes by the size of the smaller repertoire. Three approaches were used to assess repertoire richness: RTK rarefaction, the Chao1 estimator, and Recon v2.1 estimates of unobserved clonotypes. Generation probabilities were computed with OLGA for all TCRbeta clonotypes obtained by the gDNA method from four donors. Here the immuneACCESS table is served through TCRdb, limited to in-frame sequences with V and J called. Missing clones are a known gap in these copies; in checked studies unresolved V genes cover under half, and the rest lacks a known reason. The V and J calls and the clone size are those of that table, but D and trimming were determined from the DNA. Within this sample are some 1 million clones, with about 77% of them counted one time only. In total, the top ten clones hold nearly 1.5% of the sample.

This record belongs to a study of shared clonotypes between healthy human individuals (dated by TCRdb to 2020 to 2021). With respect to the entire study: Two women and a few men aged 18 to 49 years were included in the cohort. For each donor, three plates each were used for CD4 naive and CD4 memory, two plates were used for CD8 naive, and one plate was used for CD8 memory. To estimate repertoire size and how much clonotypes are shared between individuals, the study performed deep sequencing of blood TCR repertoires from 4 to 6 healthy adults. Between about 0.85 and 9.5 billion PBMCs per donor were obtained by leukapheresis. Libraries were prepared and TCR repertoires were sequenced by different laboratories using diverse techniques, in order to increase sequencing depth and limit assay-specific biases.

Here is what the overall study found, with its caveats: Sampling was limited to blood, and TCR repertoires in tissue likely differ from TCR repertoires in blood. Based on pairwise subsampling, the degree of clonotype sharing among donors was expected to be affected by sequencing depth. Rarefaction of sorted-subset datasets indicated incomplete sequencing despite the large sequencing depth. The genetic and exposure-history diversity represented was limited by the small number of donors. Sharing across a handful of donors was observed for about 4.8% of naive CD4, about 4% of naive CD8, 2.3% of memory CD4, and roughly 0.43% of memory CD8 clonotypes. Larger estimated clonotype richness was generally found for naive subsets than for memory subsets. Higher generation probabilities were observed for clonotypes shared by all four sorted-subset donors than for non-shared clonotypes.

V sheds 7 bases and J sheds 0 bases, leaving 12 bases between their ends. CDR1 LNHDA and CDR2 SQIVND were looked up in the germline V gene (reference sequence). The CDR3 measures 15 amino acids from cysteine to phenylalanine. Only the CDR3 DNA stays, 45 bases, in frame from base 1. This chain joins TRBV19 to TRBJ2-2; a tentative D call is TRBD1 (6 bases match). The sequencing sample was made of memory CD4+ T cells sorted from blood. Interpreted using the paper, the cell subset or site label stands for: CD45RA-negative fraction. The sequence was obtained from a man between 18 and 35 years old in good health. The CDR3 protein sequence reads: CASIGGSANTGELFF. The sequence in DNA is TGTGCCAGTATAGGGGGATCCGCGAACACCGGGGAGCTGTTTTTT.